This TCR beta chain was profiled in a study of cytomegalovirus exposure and HLA in healthy donors (TCRdb year 2017). Some background on the complete study: An earlier analysis of a few hundred of the donors reported 276 Gb of sequence data and 117 million unique TCR beta sequences obtained from about 179 million T cells. Approximately 300 gigabases of sequencing data and 70 million to 95 million unique TCR sequences made up an early release that covered 500 to 700 HLA-typed donors. The genetic ancestry cluster associated with self-reported Caucasian donors included around four fifths of the 398 genotyped donors. The study aimed to test whether cataloging public T cell receptors could reveal signatures of past pathogen exposure. The study profiled the T cell repertoires of fewer than 850 subjects by immunosequencing and related them to cytomegalovirus serostatus. Along with the 666-subject first cohort, a separate validation cohort of more than 90 different subjects was used. To predict cytomegalovirus infection status, the study combined high-throughput TCR immunosequencing, statistical association of individual TCRs with disease status, and machine learning. A later analysis re-analyzed previously published TCR beta repertoires from roughly 690 donors and added high-resolution HLA genotyping to study TCR occurrence patterns. Rather than using new phenotypic data, the later analysis identified candidate immune exposures from TCR beta sequences and from how often those sequences occurred across donors. In an earlier analysis of 587 of the donors, high-throughput TCR beta sequencing was used to judge whether each TCR beta V gene segment behaved as functional or pseudogenic. Donor age, sex, ethnicity and CMV serostatus were collected together with the repertoire data. A later genetic analysis took genome-wide SNP genotypes for about 65% of the 666 donors and used that subset as a discovery cohort. Every discovery cohort repertoire had been produced on one sequencing platform. HLA typing included class I and class II loci at four-digit resolution. The number of donors typed differed by locus, with 629-630 for A, B, C, DRB1 and DQB1, roughly 520 for DQA1, over 600 for DPA1, and around 460 for DPB1. Four to six DR-DQ haplotypes were handled as single units for association and clustering, since linkage in the cohort was strong. Among a few hundred genotyped donors of the cohort, an average of approximately 250,000 unique TCR beta nucleotide sequences were sequenced per donor, roughly a sixth of them non-productive. The study at large found these results: A later analysis found that most CMV-associated TCR beta chains appeared HLA-restricted, with HLA associations seemingly driven largely by CMV exposure. According to a later genetic analysis, donors in an Asian-associated ancestry cluster had fewer N-insertions in productive TCRs than the roughly 670-donor mean. Because counts were too low, some 17 rarely observed V segments, including chromosome 9 orphons, were left out of the earlier analysis of a few hundred of the donors. An association between a missense DCLRE1C variant and V-gene and J-gene trimming of TCR beta chains was found in a later genetic analysis and replicated in an independent cohort. Most TCR sequences were observed very rarely across donors, whereas some public TCRs were present in many individuals. A later analysis reported that several top co-occurrence clusters appeared linked to parvovirus B19, influenza, CMV and Epstein-Barr virus. In a later analysis, 16,951 TCR beta sequences were associated with specific HLA alleles at a false discovery rate of 0.05. Linkage disequilibrium might explain the correlated functional status among segregating V segments, but an unknown experimental factor could not be ruled out. The authors suggested that the approach could potentially be generalized to other disease states and immunological phenotypes. A further reported finding was that TCR beta sequences accurately predicted the HLA-A and HLA-B alleles for most subjects in the first cohort. In a later analysis, the rate of TCR association differed among HLA loci, with DRB1 alleles having the most associated TCRs and HLA-C alleles having the fewest. The sequencing pipeline was judged likely to have produced a cluster of highly shared sequence variants as a technical artifact. A later analysis found that HLA-associated TCR beta chains were more clonally expanded and had lower generation probabilities than equally common non-associated chains. When HLA alleles, especially DR and DQ, strongly co-occurred, TCR associations were difficult to assign to individual alleles. Because some donors lacked HLA typing at each locus, the association tests relied only on the typed subset. A total of 150 or so TCR beta chains were listed by the study as associated with cytomegalovirus. In vitro tests confirmed that a few of the cytomegalovirus-associated TCR beta chains recognize cytomegalovirus antigens. Presence/absence analyses assumed roughly uniform sequencing depth across donors, an assumption that may not hold. The classifier was reported to diagnose cytomegalovirus status with high specificity and sensitivity in both the original and validation cohorts. The 87-base-pair reads could not distinguish some IMGT-functional V segments, including TRBV6-2 and TRBV6-3, so those segments were excluded. For the cohort, immune exposure information was limited to CMV serostatus. In an earlier analysis of roughly 500 of the donors, most TCR beta V segments appeared in productive rearrangements about 87% or about 30% of the time, broadly matching IMGT annotations. In this cohort, only TCR beta chains were sequenced, and detectable features were limited by the absence of alpha or paired-chain data.

With regard to this clone: This clone's antigen is unknown. No clone much larger than this one lies a single base away; base qualities are absent.

The cohort comprised 550 to 700 healthy bone marrow donors. At the time of sampling, all cohort members were nominally healthy, though unrecorded immune exposures were likely present. The donor was CMV seropositive and belonged to the group of about 290 seropositive cohort members. A peripheral blood sample was provided by each donor, and peripheral blood mononuclear cells were used for TCR beta sequencing. The Qiagen DNeasy Blood Extraction Kit was used to extract genomic DNA from the blood cell samples. Receptor libraries were prepared by the immunoSEQ multiplex PCR assay. For the multiplex PCR, a mixture combining 60 forward primers for TCR Vbeta segments and 13 reverse primers for TCR Jbeta segments was used. The CDR3 region of rearranged TCR beta genes was amplified from genomic DNA by a multiplex PCR assay. Amplified TCR beta libraries were sequenced as 87-base-pair reads on the Illumina HiSeq System. The authors' pipeline ran thus. In a later analysis, roughly 80 million unique TCR beta chains were counted across the roughly 700 repertoires, and approximately 9.9 million of these chains were shared by at least two donors. Raw reads were error-corrected and collapsed into unique sequences by a nearest-neighbor algorithm in which closely related sequences were merged to remove PCR and sequencing errors. Alignment of CDR3 sequences to IMGT reference sequences was used to assign V, D and J gene segments. Each retained sequence needed at least a six-nucleotide match to both a V gene segment and a J gene segment. Rearrangements were called productive when the CDR3 lacked stop codons and stayed in frame with V and J; all others were non-productive. Following IMGT convention, CDR3 was defined as the stretch from the second conserved V-encoded cysteine to the conserved J-encoded phenylalanine. Sequences without an unambiguous match to a single V gene segment were excluded from the earlier analysis of approximately 600 of the donors. An earlier analysis of 500 to 600 of the donors classified V segments as functional when productive rearrangements were above 56.7% and as segregating when the standard deviation between donors was above 5%. To diagnose cytomegalovirus status from the catalog of TCR beta chain sequences, a statistical classification framework was built. V and J gene assignment, in a later analysis, came from comparing TCR nucleotide sequences with IMGT/GENE-DB human TR gene sequences. A later analysis assigned CDR3 sequences and most-parsimonious VDJ recombination scenarios with the TCRdist pipeline. In a later analysis, each TCR beta chain was defined by its CDR3 amino acid sequence together with its V-gene family, and reads lacking a unique V-gene family were excluded. As a way to deal with suspected cross-contamination and a sequencing artifact, a later analysis dropped nearly 600 nucleotide sequences that were highly shared and had low generation probability. A later analysis calculated a clonal expansion index for each public chain from normalized within-repertoire ranks of inferred template counts. Generation probabilities in a later analysis came from a VDJ recombination model fitted to out-of-frame rearrangements, and those results were checked against IGoR. In a later analysis, hypergeometric tests were used to score TCR-TCR, TCR-HLA and TCR-CMV co-occurrence, with a repertoire-size bias correction applied to TCR pairs. In a later analysis, false discovery rates were estimated by permuting HLA or CMV assignments 20 times. In a later analysis, co-occurring TCRs were grouped using DBSCAN, and TCRdist sequence similarity was added for clustering within HLA-allele-positive subsets. Repertoires with fewer than 30,000 or more than 120,000 public chains were left out of co-occurrence clustering, as were five repertoires with anomalous nucleotide sharing. TCRdb took over this immuneACCESS table, retaining in-frame rearrangements with V and J assigned. Such tables are incomplete; in checked studies, under half of the missing clones stem from an unresolved V gene, and the remainder is unexplained. The DNA was the basis for D and trimming; V, J and clone size are from that table. The sample data list around 140,000 clones, and 75% to 80% of these were observed just once. Together, the top ten hold 2% to 2.5% of the sample.

CDR1 and CDR2 (MNHEY, SVGAGI) derive from the germline V gene. At the junction V is shortened by 2 bases and J by 1 base, with 14 bases in between. The CDR3 measures 16 amino acids from cysteine to phenylalanine. Only the CDR3 part of the read is kept: 48 bases, read in frame from the first base. The origin of this receptor is a woman younger than 35 in good health and CMV-seropositive. Sequencing was carried out using PBMCs. The receptor chain draws on TRBV6-5 and TRBJ1-1; matching of 6 bases hints at TRBD1 as the D gene. CDR3 region: CASSYTGQIKNTEAFF. The nucleotide sequence is given as TGTGCCAGCAGTTACACAGGACAGATTAAGAACACTGAAGCTTTCTTT.